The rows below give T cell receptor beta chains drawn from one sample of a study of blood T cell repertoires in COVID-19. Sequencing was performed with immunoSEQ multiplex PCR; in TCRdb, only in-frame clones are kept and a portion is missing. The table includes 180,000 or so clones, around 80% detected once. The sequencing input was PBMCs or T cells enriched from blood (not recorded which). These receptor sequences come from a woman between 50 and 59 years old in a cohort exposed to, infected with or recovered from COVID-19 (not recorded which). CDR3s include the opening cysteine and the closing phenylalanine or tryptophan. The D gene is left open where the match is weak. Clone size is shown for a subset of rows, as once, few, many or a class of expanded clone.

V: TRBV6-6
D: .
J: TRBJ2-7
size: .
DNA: TGTGCCAGCAGTTACCAGTACGAGCAGTACTTC
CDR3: CASSYQYEQYF

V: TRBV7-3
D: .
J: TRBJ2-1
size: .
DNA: TGTGCCAGCAGCTTGGGCATTCGGAATGAGCAGTTCTTC
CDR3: CASSLGIRNEQFF

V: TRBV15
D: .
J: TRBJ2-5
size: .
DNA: TGTGCCACCAGCCCCCGACTAGGAGAGACCCAGTACTTC
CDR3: CATSPRLGETQYF

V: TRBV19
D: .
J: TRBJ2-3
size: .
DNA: TGTGCCAGTAGTCCCCGCAGGGTGGGCCTTAGCACAGATACGCAGTATTTT
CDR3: CASSPRRVGLSTDTQYF

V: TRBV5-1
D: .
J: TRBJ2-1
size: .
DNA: TGCGCCAGCAGGAACCGGGGGGCGTCCTACAATGAGCAGTTCTTC
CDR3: CASRNRGASYNEQFF

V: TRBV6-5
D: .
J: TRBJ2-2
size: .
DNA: TGTGCCAGCACCAAGACTGGGGCCCCCGGGGAGCTGTTTTTT
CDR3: CASTKTGAPGELFF

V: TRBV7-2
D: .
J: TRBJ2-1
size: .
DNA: TGTGCCAGCAGCTTAGATTATGGTAGTCACAATGAGCAGTTCTTC
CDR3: CASSLDYGSHNEQFF

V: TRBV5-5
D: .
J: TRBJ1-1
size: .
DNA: TGTGCCAGCAGCTTGAGGACAGTCATGAACACTGAAGCTTTCTTT
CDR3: CASSLRTVMNTEAFF

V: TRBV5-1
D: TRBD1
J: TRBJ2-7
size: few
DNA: TGCGCCAGCAGCTCGACAGGGCTCAACGAGCAGTACTTC
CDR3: CASSSTGLNEQYF

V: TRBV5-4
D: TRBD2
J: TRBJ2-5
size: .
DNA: TGTGCCAGCAGCTTGAGGCCTAGCGGGGGATTCCAAGAGACCCAGTACTTC
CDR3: CASSLRPSGGFQETQYF

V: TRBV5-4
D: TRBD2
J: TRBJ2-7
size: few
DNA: TGTGCCAGCAGCTTGGCGGGAGGGATTCGGACCTACGAGCAGTACTTC
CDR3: CASSLAGGIRTYEQYF

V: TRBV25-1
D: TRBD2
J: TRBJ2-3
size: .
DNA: TGTGCCAGCAGTGAATATGGGGGGGTTACGCAGTATTTT
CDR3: CASSEYGGVTQYF

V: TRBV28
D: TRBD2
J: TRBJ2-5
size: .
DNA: TGTGCCAGCAGTTCCCCGCCTAGCGGGAGGGAGACCCAGTACTTC
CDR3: CASSSPPSGRETQYF

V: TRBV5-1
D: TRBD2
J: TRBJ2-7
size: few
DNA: TGCGCCAGCAGCCGAGGCGGGGGGTACGAGCAGTACTTC
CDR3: CASSRGGGYEQYF

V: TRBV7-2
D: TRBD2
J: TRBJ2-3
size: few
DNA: TGTGCCAGCAGCTTAAGGCTAGCGGGAGAGGGCACAGATACGCAGTATTTT
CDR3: CASSLRLAGEGTDTQYF

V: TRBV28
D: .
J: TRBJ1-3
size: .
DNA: TGTGCCAGCACCACCGCTAACGTAAACACCATATATTTT
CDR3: CASTTANVNTIYF

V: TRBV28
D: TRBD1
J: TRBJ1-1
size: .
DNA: TGTGCCAGCTACCGGGACAGGGTAGGCACTGAAGCTTTCTTT
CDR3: CASYRDRVGTEAFF

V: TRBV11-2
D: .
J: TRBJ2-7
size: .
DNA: TGTGCCAGCAGCCCCGAGACGGGCGAGCAGTACTTC
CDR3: CASSPETGEQYF

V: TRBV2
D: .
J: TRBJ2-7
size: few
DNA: TGTGCCAGCAGTAAAACACAGAGTGGGAGCTACGAGCAGTACTTC
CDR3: CASSKTQSGSYEQYF

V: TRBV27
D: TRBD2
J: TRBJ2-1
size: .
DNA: TGTGCCAGCAGTTTATCGCGGGACTACGAGCAGTTCTTC
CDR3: CASSLSRDYEQFF

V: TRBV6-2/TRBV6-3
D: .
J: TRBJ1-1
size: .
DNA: TGTGCCAGCAGTTATGCGACAGGTCGGACTGAAGCTTTCTTT
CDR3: CASSYATGRTEAFF

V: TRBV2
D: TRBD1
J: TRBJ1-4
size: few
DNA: TGTGCCAGCAGTGCCCGGACAGGGGGTGAAAAACTGTTTTTT
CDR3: CASSARTGGEKLFF

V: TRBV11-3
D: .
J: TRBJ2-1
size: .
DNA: TGTGCCAGCAGCCCGAGGTCAGGGGCTGGGGGCAATGAGCAGTTCTTC
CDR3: CASSPRSGAGGNEQFF

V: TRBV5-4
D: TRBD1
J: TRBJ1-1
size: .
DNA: TGTGCCAGCAGCTCAGGGGACAGCCAGAACACTGAAGCTTTCTTT
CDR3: CASSSGDSQNTEAFF

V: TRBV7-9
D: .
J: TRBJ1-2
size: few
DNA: TGTGCCAGCAGCAACACCGATTCAGGGACTCGACTTGGCTACACCTTC
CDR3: CASSNTDSGTRLGYTF

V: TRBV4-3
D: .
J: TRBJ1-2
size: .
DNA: TGCGCCAGCAGCCTAGAGACAGAGCATACCTATGGCTACACCTTC
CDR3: CASSLETEHTYGYTF

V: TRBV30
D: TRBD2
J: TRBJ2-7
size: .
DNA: TGTGCCTGGAGTCCCTCCCGGACTAGAACTTTGTACGAGCAGTACTTC
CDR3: CAWSPSRTRTLYEQYF

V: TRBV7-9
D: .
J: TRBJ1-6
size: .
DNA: TGTGCCAGCAGCTTATCCACTCCACCCCTCCACTTT
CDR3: CASSLSTPPLHF